These 3 T cell receptor beta chains came from one sample sequenced in a study of cytomegalovirus exposure and HLA in healthy donors. The table came from immunoSEQ multiplex PCR; TCRdb's copy has only in-frame clones and leaves some out. Of roughly 230,000 clones in the sample, less than 95% were seen once. Material: PBMCs. The receptors shown here come from a woman under 40 in good health and CMV-seronegative.

Concerning this clone itself: Within the sample, other DNA sequences also encode this same CDR3. V gene TRBV4-2 combines with J gene TRBJ2-1, with TRBD2 matching 8 bases. This CDR3 comprises 17 residues. Germline V gene data show CDR1 as LGHNA and CDR2 as YNFKEQ. With 0 bases clipped from V and 4 bases from J, the junction kept 8 bases outside the gene matches. In DNA form, the CDR3 reads TGTGCCAGCAGCCAAGACCCCGGGACTAGTACGTACAATGAGCAGTTCTTC. Translation: CASSQDPGTSTYNEQFF.

CDR3 loop: CASSLGGTSRTGELFF. The CDR3 DNA reads as TGCGCCAGCAGCTTAGGGGGGACTAGTCGAACCGGGGAGCTGTTTTTT. This chain joins TRBV5-1 and TRBJ2-2, with 8 bases aligning to TRBD2. The CDR3 length is 16 residues. With V trimmed by 2 bases and J by 5 bases, 8 bases remained unmatched. The germline CDR1 and CDR2 sequences are SGHRS and YFSETQ.

The rearrangement uses TRBV28 and TRBJ1-2, with D perhaps matching TRBD1 (6 bases). The CDR3 spans 16 residues. Germline CDR1 and CDR2: MDHEN and SYDVKM. V was shortened by 4 bases and J by 0 bases, with 15 bases between the two germline ends. DNA of the CDR3: TGTGCCAGCAGTTCCTGGGACAACTCGGCTAACTATGGCTACACCTTC. Translated: CASSSWDNSANYGYTF.